Sequencing of this TCR beta chain was carried out in a study of T cells in narcolepsy. Study observations and caveats: Autoreactive clonotypes reportedly recurred in blood of same and different patients, not controls. Autoreactive HCRT-specific and TRIB2-specific clonotypes were marked in same-patient CSF-versus-blood CD4+ comparisons. Some memory CD4+ repertoires had no autoreactive clone sequences.

With regard to this clone: Its matching antigen is unknown.

Trimming pared 4 bases from V and 7 bases from J, leaving 18 bases between. Per the germline V gene, CDR1 is SGHRS and CDR2 is YFSETQ. This CDR3 contains 15 residues. Only in-frame clones appear in the TCRdb table, and some are missing; sequencing was by immunoSEQ multiplex PCR. Among approximately 32,000 clones listed, roughly four fifths were seen once. Sequencing used CD45RA- memory CD4+ T cells from PBMCs. This clonotype was sampled from a human donor with narcolepsy. V and J are TRBV5-1 and TRBJ1-5; a possible D gene is TRBD1 (6 bases). This CDR3 is CASSDIGGVGQPQHF. The DNA of the CDR3 is TGCGCCAGCAGCGATATAGGGGGAGTGGGACAGCCCCAGCATTTT.